This entry describes one TCR beta chain. Authors' data handling: Reference gene primer amplification in the assay estimated nucleated cell counts. TCRdb's table, derived via immunoSEQ multiplex PCR, lists solely in-frame clones and lacks some. Clone size and the V and J calls come from that table; the DNA yielded D and trimming. The sample has under 100,000 clones, around 87% seen once. This sample is drawn from a study of blood T cell repertoires in COVID-19. Study-wide background: T cells, B-cell-depleted T cells, or PBMCs supplied cDNA or gDNA.

Germline CDR1 SGHAT, CDR2 FQDESV (reference sequence). With 6 bases removed from V and 7 bases from J, the gap between germline ends came to 19 bases. This CDR3 is built from 15 residues. The origin of this receptor is a human donor in a cohort sampled during active COVID-19. Sequencing input: peripheral blood. This chain uses TRBV11-1 with TRBJ2-1; TRBD2 might be the D (6 bases). The CDR3 DNA is TGTGCCAGCAGGTCTCGGGAGCGTACTAGGAATGAGCAGTTCTTC. As protein: CASRSRERTRNEQFF.